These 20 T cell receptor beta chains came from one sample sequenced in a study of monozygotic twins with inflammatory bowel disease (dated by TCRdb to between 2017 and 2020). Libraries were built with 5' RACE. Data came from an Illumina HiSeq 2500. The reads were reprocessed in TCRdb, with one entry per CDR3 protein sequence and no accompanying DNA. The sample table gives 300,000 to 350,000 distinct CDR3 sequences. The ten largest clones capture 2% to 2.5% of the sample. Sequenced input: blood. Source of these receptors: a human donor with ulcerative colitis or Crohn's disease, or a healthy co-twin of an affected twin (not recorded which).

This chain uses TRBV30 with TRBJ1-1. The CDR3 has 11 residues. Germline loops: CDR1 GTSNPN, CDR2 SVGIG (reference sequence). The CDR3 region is CAWSAAPEAFF.

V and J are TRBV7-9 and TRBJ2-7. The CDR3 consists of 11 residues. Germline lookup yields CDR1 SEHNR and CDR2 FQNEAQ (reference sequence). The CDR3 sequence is CASSPFYEQYF.

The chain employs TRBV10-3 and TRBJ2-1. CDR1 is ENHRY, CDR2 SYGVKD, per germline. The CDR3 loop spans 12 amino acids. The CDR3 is CAISTGGNEQFF.

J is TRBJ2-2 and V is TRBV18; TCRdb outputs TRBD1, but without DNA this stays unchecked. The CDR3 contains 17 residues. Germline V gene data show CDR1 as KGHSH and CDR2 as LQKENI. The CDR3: CASSPPGTGVSTGELFF.

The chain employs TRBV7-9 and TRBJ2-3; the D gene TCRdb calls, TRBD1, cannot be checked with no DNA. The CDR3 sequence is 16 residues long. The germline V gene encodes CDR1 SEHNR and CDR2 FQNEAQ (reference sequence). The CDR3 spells CASSWRDRENTDTQYF.

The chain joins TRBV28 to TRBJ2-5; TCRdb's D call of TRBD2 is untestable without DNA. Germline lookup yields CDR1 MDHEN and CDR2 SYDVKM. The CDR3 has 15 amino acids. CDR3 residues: CASSSELGRGETQYF.

CDR3 residues: CARRYGWREQYF. V is TRBV6-5 and J is TRBJ2-7. From germline, CDR1 is MNHEY and CDR2 SVGAGI. CDR3 length equals 12 residues.

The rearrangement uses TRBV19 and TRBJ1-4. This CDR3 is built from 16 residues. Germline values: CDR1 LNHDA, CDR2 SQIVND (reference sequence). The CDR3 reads CASSTGTSRTNEKLFF.

The CDR3 here is CASVISWGANEQFF. The rearrangement joins TRBV5-5 to TRBJ2-1; as DNA is missing, the TRBD2 call by TCRdb cannot be tested. This CDR3 comprises 14 residues. Germline V gene sequence: CDR1 SGHKS, CDR2 YYEKEE (reference sequence).

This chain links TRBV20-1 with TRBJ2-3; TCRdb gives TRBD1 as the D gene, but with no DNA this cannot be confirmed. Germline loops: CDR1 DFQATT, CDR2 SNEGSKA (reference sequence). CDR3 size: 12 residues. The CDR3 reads CSQDRRTDTQYF.

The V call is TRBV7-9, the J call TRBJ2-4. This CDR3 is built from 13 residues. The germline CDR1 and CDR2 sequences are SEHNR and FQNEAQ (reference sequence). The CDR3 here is CASSPPRENIQYF.

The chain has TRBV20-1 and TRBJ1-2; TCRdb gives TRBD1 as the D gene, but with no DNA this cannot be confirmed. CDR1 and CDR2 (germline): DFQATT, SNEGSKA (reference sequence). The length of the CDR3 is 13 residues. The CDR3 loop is CSAQRRGNYGYTF.

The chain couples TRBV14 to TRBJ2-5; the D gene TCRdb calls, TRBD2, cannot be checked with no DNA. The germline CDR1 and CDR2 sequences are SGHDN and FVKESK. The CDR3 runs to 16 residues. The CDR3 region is CASSLTSGSFQETQYF.

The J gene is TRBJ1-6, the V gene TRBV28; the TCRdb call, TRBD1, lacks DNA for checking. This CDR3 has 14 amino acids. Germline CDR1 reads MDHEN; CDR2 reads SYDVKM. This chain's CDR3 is CASSRPGGLSPLHF.

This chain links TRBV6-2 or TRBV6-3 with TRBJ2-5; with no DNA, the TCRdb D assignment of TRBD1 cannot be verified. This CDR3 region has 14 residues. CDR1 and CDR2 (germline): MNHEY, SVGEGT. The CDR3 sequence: CASGNPGGWETQYF.

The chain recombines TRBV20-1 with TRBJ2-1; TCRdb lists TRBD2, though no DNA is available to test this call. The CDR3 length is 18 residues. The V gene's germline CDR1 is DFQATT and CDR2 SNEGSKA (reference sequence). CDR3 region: CSARDLPGSGWTNNEQFF.

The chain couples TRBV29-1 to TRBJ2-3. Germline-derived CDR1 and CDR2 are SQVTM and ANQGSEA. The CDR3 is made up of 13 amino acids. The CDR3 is CSVARSARDTQYF.

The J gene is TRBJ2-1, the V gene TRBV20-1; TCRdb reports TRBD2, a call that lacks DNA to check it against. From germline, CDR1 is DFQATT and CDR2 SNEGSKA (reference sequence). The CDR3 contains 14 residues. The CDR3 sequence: CSASGGLATNEQFF.

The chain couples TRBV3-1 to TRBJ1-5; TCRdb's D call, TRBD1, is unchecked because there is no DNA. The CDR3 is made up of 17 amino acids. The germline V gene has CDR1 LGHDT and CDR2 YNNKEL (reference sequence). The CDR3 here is CASSQGRWTGTDQPQHF.

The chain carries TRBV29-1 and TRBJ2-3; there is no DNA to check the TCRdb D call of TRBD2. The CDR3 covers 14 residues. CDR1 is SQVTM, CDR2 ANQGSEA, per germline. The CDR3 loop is CSVEGDHRAHTQYF.